A single sample gave rise to the 15 T cell receptor beta chains below, sequenced in a study of cytomegalovirus exposure and HLA in healthy donors. The PCR was carried out with 60 Vbeta primers and 13 Jbeta primers. Assay: immunoSEQ multiplex PCR; the TCRdb copy retains only in-frame clones and omits some. The data hold about 190,000 clones, with over 80% observed a single time. Input material: PBMCs. These receptors were obtained from a man in his forties or fifties in good health and CMV-seropositive.

The chain carries TRBV27 and TRBJ1-5; a possible D gene is TRBD1 (6 bases). The germline gives CDR1 MNHEY, CDR2 SMNVEV (reference sequence). V lost 6 bases, J lost 7 bases, and 19 bases lay in between. The CDR3 is made up of 15 amino acids. The CDR3, as DNA: TGTGCCAGCAGGCCATCTTCCCCACAGGGACAGCCCCAGCATTTT. It is translated as CASRPSSPQGQPQHF.

Only one count was recorded for this clone. The V call is TRBV5-1, the J call TRBJ2-7; 8 bases agree with TRBD2. V shed 4 bases, J shed 0 bases, and the junction held 3 bases outside the gene matches. CDR1 and CDR2 from the germline V gene are SGHRS and YFSETQ. CDR3 length equals 14 residues. The DNA for the CDR3 is TGCGCCAGCAGCGCAAGCGGGGGCTCCTACGAGCAGTACTTC. Translating gives CASSASGGSYEQYF.

This clone has a handful of counts. The chain uses TRBV23-1 and TRBJ2-6; 10 positions match TRBD1. TRBV23-1 is given ORF status, its function remaining uncertain. This CDR3 region has 17 residues. Trimming at V came to 4 bases and at J to 0 bases, leaving 3 bases not matched to a gene. DNA of the CDR3: TGCGCCAGCAGTCCCCGGGACAGGGGCTCTGGGGCCAACGTCCTGACTTTC. Translation: CASSPRDRGSGANVLTF.

This clone was counted once. The chain combines TRBV27 with TRBJ1-5, with 7 bases matching TRBD1. With 7 bases clipped from V and 0 bases from J, the junction kept 6 bases outside the gene matches. There are 15 residues in the CDR3. Per the germline V gene, CDR1 is MNHEY and CDR2 is SMNVEV (reference sequence). The CDR3 loop reads CASMLDRVSNQPQHF. CDR3 in DNA: TGTGCCAGCATGTTAGACAGGGTTAGCAATCAGCCCCAGCATTTT.

The rearrangement joins TRBV7-8 to TRBJ1-1, with TRBD1 matching 7 bases. Germline assignment: CDR1 SGHVS and CDR2 FQNEAQ. Trimming removed 5 bases from V and 7 bases from J; junction bases left unmatched: 16. CDR3 length: 16 amino acids. CDR3 bases: TGTGCCAGCAGCCCACGGACGACAGGGAGACTGGGTGAAGCTTTCTTT. Amino acid sequence: CASSPRTTGRLGEAFF.

As to this clone: An end of the junction differs from the germline gene, which may be a read error. This chain connects TRBV30 to TRBJ2-5; 11 positions agree with TRBD2. Germline-derived CDR1 and CDR2 are GTSNPN and SVGIG (reference sequence). The CDR3 runs 16 residues. The CDR3 coding sequence is TGTGCCTGGAGTGTACTAGCGGGGGCGCCCCAAGAGGCCCAGTACTTC. It specifies CAWSVLAGAPQEAQYF.

The chain uses TRBV28 and TRBJ1-2, with D possibly TRBD1 on 6 matching bases. From germline, CDR1 is MDHEN and CDR2 SYDVKM. This CDR3 contains 13 residues. V dropped 5 bases and J dropped 4 bases, with 11 bases sitting between them. CDR3 DNA: TGTGCCAGCAGTCGACAGGTCGTCTATGGCTACACCTTC. It codes for CASSRQVVYGYTF.

The V gene is TRBV27, the J gene TRBJ2-2, with D perhaps TRBD2 (6 bases). The CDR3 consists of 12 residues. Trimming removed 11 bases from V and 6 bases from J, with 13 bases in between. Germline V lookup: CDR1 MNHEY, CDR2 SMNVEV (reference sequence). Written as DNA, the CDR3 is TGTGCCGCGGCGGAGGGACCCGGGGAGCTGTTTTTT. Its translation is CAAAEGPGELFF.

This chain uses TRBV7-2 with TRBJ2-7; 9 positions agree with TRBD2. There are 15 residues in the CDR3. Germline CDR1 and CDR2: SGHTA and FQGNSA. Unmatched junction bases numbered 7, after V lost 5 bases and J lost 2 bases. This chain's CDR3 is CASSPQGGGAYEQYF. The CDR3 nucleotides read TGTGCCAGCAGCCCCCAGGGCGGGGGGGCCTACGAGCAGTACTTC.

This clone was found once. V gene TRBV30 combines with J gene TRBJ1-1, with 7 nucleotides matching TRBD1. Germline V gene data show CDR1 as GTSNPN and CDR2 as SVGIG (reference sequence). V gave up 3 bases and J gave up 5 bases; unmatched junction bases: 9. CDR3 length equals 14 residues. CDR3 residues: CAWRVRGGVTEAFF. The CDR3 DNA follows: TGTGCCTGGAGAGTACGAGGGGGCGTGACTGAAGCTTTCTTT.

The genes are TRBV2 and TRBJ2-7; TRBD2 agrees at 12 bases. Trimming removed 7 bases from V and 2 bases from J; junction bases left unmatched: 3. This CDR3 is 14 amino acids long. The germline V gene encodes CDR1 SNHLY and CDR2 FYNNEI. CDR3 in DNA: TGTGCCAGCAATCCTAGCGGGGGGGCCTACGAGCAGTACTTC. This sequence encodes CASNPSGGAYEQYF.

The gene calls are TRBV19 and TRBJ1-1; no clear D gene. V was pared by 4 bases and J by 6 bases, with 18 bases between. Germline CDR1 is LNHDA and CDR2 is SQIVND (reference sequence). The CDR3 loop spans 15 amino acids. CDR3: CASSRSGEGLPEAFF. The CDR3 DNA reads as TGTGCCAGTAGTAGGAGTGGAGAAGGCCTCCCTGAAGCTTTCTTT.

V usage is TRBV28 and J usage is TRBJ1-2; tentative D call: TRBD1 (5 bases). CDR3 length: 13 residues. The germline CDR1 and CDR2 sequences are MDHEN and SYDVKM. Trimming cost V 6 bases and J 3 bases, with 11 bases left between them. CDR3 coding DNA: TGTGCCAGCAGCTGGTGGGGGGACTATGGCTACACCTTC. Its protein product is CASSWWGDYGYTF.

V gene TRBV4-3 combines with J gene TRBJ1-1; TRBD1 matches at 10 bases. The CDR3 length is 15 residues. Losses at the gene ends were 4 bases for V and 7 bases for J; bases not matched to a gene: 9. Germline values: CDR1 LGHNA, CDR2 YSLEER. CDR3 region: CASSLWTGGFDEAFF. The CDR3 DNA reads as TGCGCCAGCAGCCTCTGGACAGGGGGTTTTGATGAAGCTTTCTTT.

The V and J genes are TRBV27 and TRBJ1-2; TRBD1 matches at 7 bases. Germline values: CDR1 MNHEY, CDR2 SMNVEV (reference sequence). CDR3 length: 16 amino acids. Trimming at V came to 6 bases and at J to 0 bases, leaving 10 bases not matched to a gene. In DNA, the CDR3 is TGTGCCAGCAGACGGGACAGCCAAAGGACTAACTATGGCTACACCTTC. It yields the protein CASRRDSQRTNYGYTF.